This T cell receptor (beta chain) was observed in a study of molecular identifiers for immune sequencing clone quantification. In the study overall: The replicates split RNA from around 18,000 or 91,000 naive CD8 cells five ways and sequenced four.

The CDR3 has 17 amino acids. Germline CDR1 reads SGHRS; CDR2 reads YFSETQ. V lost 0 bases, J lost 5 bases, and 8 bases stayed unmatched. Points from the study as a whole: Under 1% of molecules in naive cells, but over 99% of effector molecules, belonged to clones above 20 RNA copies.

Naive CD8 T cells, phenotype CD8+CD4-CCR7+CD45RA+, were sorted. Making the bulk TCR libraries relied on previously described methods and listed TCR primers. TCRdb processed the PCR reads anew with MiXCR; each CDR3 protein has one entry. Of some 680,000 distinct CDR3 sequences detected, about 25% appear once; the ten largest clones hold 0.7% to 0.95%. This clonotype was detected many times. Its matching antigen is unknown. The chain uses TRBV5-1 and TRBJ2-1, with 10 positions matching TRBD2. The sequenced sample was naive CD8+ T cells from blood, with Jurkat cell RNA spiked in. The subset denotes: FACS-sorted CD8+CD4-CCR7+CD45RA+ naive T cells. The sequence was obtained from a human donor in good health. Some libraries in this study had Jurkat cell RNA spiked in. CDR3 bases: TGCGCCAGCAGCTTGGCCCTAGGGACTAGCGCTAACAATGAGCAGTTCTTC. It is translated as CASSLALGTSANNEQFF. The full variable domain, completed using reference TRBV5-1 and TRBJ2-1, is KAGVTQTPRYLIKTRGQQVTLSCSPISGHRSVSWYQQTPGQGLQFLFEYFSETQRNKGNFPGRFSGRQFSNSRSEMNVSTLELGDSALYLCASSLALGTSANNEQFFGPGTRLTVL.